The rows below give T cell receptor beta chains drawn from one sample of a study of OX40 agonist ivuxolimab in advanced cancers. Here immunoSEQ multiplex PCR was the method, and the copy in TCRdb shows in-frame clones only, minus some. The data show more than 60,000 clones, about 89% seen once. Sequences were derived from CD4+ or CD8+ T cells sorted from blood, sampled in a trial of the OX40 agonist ivuxolimab. The receptor set was obtained from an adult with an advanced solid tumor such as melanoma, head and neck, liver or kidney cancer. Each CDR3 is given with its conserved first and last residue. The order of the fields is V gene, D gene, clone size, J gene, CDR3 protein, CDR3 DNA. The D gene is left open where the match is weak. Size tells how often a clone was seen (once, few, many) or the class of an expanded clone, and some rows leave it out.

TRBV5-5	NA	once	TRBJ2-3	CASSLGHSDTQYF	TGTGCCAGCAGCTTGGGACATTCAGATACGCAGTATTTT
TRBV5-1	TRBD2	NA	TRBJ2-3	CASSSGLAGDTQYF	TGCGCCAGCAGCTCGGGACTAGCGGGAGATACGCAGTATTTT
TRBV11-2	TRBD1	NA	TRBJ1-5	CASSLDGTGRSQPQHF	TGTGCCAGCAGCTTAGATGGGACAGGTCGCAGTCAGCCCCAGCATTTT
TRBV4-1	NA	NA	TRBJ2-7	CASSQALFGMGVYYEQYF	TGCGCCAGCAGCCAAGCCTTGTTTGGGATGGGGGTCTACTACGAGCAGTACTTC
TRBV28	NA	NA	TRBJ1-2	CASKSALGGYTF	TGTGCCAGCAAATCTGCGCTGGGTGGCTACACCTTC
TRBV2	NA	NA	TRBJ1-2	CASSEPQGVYGYTF	TGTGCCAGCAGTGAACCACAGGGCGTCTATGGCTACACCTTC
TRBV29-1	NA	NA	TRBJ2-2	CSVARANTGELFF	TGCAGCGTTGCCCGTGCGAACACCGGGGAGCTGTTTTTT
TRBV2	NA	NA	TRBJ2-6	CASIPDSPGANVLTF	TGTGCCAGCATCCCCGACAGCCCAGGGGCCAACGTCCTGACTTTC
TRBV19	NA	NA	TRBJ1-2	CATQQSLYRGYTF	TGTGCCACCCAACAGAGCCTCTATCGTGGCTACACCTTC
TRBV4-1	TRBD2	NA	TRBJ2-3	CASSSHGKTALAGGHDTQYF	TGCGCCAGCAGCTCCCACGGGAAAACGGCACTAGCGGGGGGGCATGATACGCAGTATTTT
TRBV7-8	NA	NA	TRBJ1-3	CASSLVVVRGAYNTIYF	TGTGCCAGCAGCTTAGTTGTGGTCCGAGGGGCATATAACACCATATATTTT
TRBV14	TRBD2	NA	TRBJ2-3	CASSQDRRLAVSTDTQYF	TGTGCCAGCAGCCAAGATCGGCGCCTAGCGGTAAGCACAGATACGCAGTATTTT
TRBV5-1	TRBD1	NA	TRBJ2-2	CASRKGTDTGELFF	TGCGCCAGCAGAAAAGGGACAGACACCGGGGAGCTGTTTTTT
TRBV2	NA	NA	TRBJ1-3	CASSELEGGGNTIYF	TGTGCCAGCAGTGAACTTGAGGGGGGTGGAAACACCATATATTTT
TRBV11-2	TRBD1	NA	TRBJ1-2	CASSRTGDGYTF	TGTGCCAGCAGCCGGACAGGGGATGGCTACACCTTC
TRBV7-2	TRBD1	few	TRBJ1-6	CASSFETGWGSPLHF	TGTGCCAGCAGCTTCGAGACAGGGTGGGGTTCACCCCTCCACTTT
TRBV7-2	NA	once	TRBJ2-7	CASSLARRGAYEQYF	TGTGCCAGCAGCTTAGCAAGAAGGGGGGCCTACGAGCAGTACTTC
TRBV9	NA	NA	TRBJ2-3	CASSVADTQYF	TGTGCCAGCAGCGTAGCTGATACGCAGTATTTT
TRBV13	TRBD2	NA	TRBJ2-3	CASSFGLAGKSDTQYF	TGTGCCAGCAGCTTCGGACTAGCGGGAAAGTCAGATACGCAGTATTTT
TRBV9	TRBD2	NA	TRBJ2-7	CASSVRGTSTYEQYF	TGTGCCAGCAGCGTGCGCGGGACTAGCACTTACGAGCAGTACTTC
TRBV4-2	NA	NA	TRBJ1-1	CASSQLHLASFGAFF	TGTGCCAGCAGCCAATTGCACCTCGCGTCGTTTGGCGCTTTCTTT
TRBV5-1	NA	NA	TRBJ2-7	CASRPTGGVGEQYF	TGCGCCAGCAGACCCACGGGCGGGGTCGGCGAGCAGTACTTC
TRBV19	NA	NA	TRBJ2-3	CASSMRRVGTDTQYF	TGTGCCAGTAGTATGCGCAGGGTGGGCACAGATACGCAGTATTTT
TRBV9	NA	NA	TRBJ2-2	CASSVAVGTNTGELFF	TGTGCCAGCAGCGTAGCTGTGGGAACGAACACCGGGGAGCTGTTTTTT
TRBV10-3	TRBD2	NA	TRBJ2-7	CAISDTSWLAGGDEQYF	TGTGCCATCAGTGATACGTCCTGGCTAGCGGGTGGAGACGAGCAGTACTTC
TRBV7-2	NA	NA	TRBJ2-7	CASSLAGAYEQYF	TGTGCCAGCAGCTTAGCTGGGGCATACGAGCAGTACTTC
TRBV19	TRBD1	NA	TRBJ2-2	CASSKSRDRGPGELFF	TGTGCCAGTAGTAAAAGCCGGGACAGGGGTCCCGGGGAGCTGTTTTTT
TRBV7-2	TRBD2	NA	TRBJ2-4	CASSRQSGVKNIQYF	TGTGCCAGCAGCCGACAAAGCGGGGTCAAAAACATTCAGTACTTC
TRBV6-5	TRBD2	NA	TRBJ2-3	CASMGGGGFTDTQYF	TGTGCCAGCATGGGTGGGGGGGGGTTCACAGATACGCAGTATTTT
TRBV7-2	NA	medium-sized	TRBJ2-1	CASSLYSSSYNEQFF	TGTGCCAGCAGCTTATACTCTAGCTCCTACAATGAGCAGTTCTTC
TRBV7-2	NA	few	TRBJ1-4	CASSSSGTPDEKLFF	TGTGCCAGCAGCTCCTCCGGGACCCCGGATGAAAAACTGTTTTTT
TRBV7-2	NA	NA	TRBJ2-5	CASSPRTGETQYF	TGTGCCAGCAGCCCCCGAACAGGGGAGACCCAGTACTTC
TRBV30	NA	NA	TRBJ2-3	CAWKGGSTDTQYF	TGTGCCTGGAAGGGCGGGTCCACAGATACGCAGTATTTT
TRBV5-1	NA	once	TRBJ2-2	CASSEGSGTGELFF	TGCGCCAGCAGCGAGGGGTCGGGCACCGGGGAGCTGTTTTTT
TRBV6-5	TRBD1	NA	TRBJ2-7	CASRGTGSYEQYF	TGTGCCAGCCGGGGGACAGGGAGCTACGAGCAGTACTTC
TRBV7-6	NA	NA	TRBJ2-6	CASSLGPSGANVLTF	TGTGCCAGCAGCTTAGGGCCCTCTGGGGCCAACGTCCTGACTTTC
TRBV5-5	TRBD1	NA	TRBJ2-5	CASSWGTGGSETQYF	TGTGCCAGCAGCTGGGGGACAGGGGGTTCGGAGACCCAGTACTTC
TRBV27	NA	NA	TRBJ1-4	CASSSDRRNEKLFF	TGTGCCAGCAGCTCCGACAGGCGTAATGAAAAACTGTTTTTT
TRBV6-1	NA	NA	TRBJ2-7	CASSEGGIDYEQYF	TGTGCCAGCAGTGAAGGAGGAATTGACTACGAGCAGTACTTC
TRBV9	TRBD2	once	TRBJ2-7	CASSVNPSGNYEQYF	TGTGCCAGCAGCGTGAACCCTAGCGGGAACTACGAGCAGTACTTC
TRBV19	TRBD2	NA	TRBJ2-3	CASSLRTSSDTQYF	TGTGCCAGTAGTCTCAGGACTAGTTCAGATACGCAGTATTTT
TRBV29-1	NA	once	TRBJ2-7	CSVAVDSYEQYF	TGCAGCGTTGCCGTGGACAGCTACGAGCAGTACTTC
TRBV9	NA	NA	TRBJ2-1	CASSVDQGIGYEQFF	TGTGCCAGCAGCGTAGACCAGGGGATCGGATATGAGCAGTTCTTC
TRBV6-5	NA	NA	TRBJ2-7	CASRGTESYEQYF	TGTGCCAGCAGGGGGACGGAGTCCTACGAGCAGTACTTC
TRBV5-1	TRBD1	few	TRBJ2-2	CASSLGTGVGELFF	TGCGCCAGCAGCTTGGGGACAGGGGTCGGGGAGCTGTTTTTT
TRBV5-4	NA	NA	TRBJ2-3	CASSLFMGGAYTDTQYF	TGTGCCAGCAGCTTGTTTATGGGGGGGGCCTACACAGATACGCAGTATTTT
TRBV4-1	TRBD2	NA	TRBJ2-7	CASSQVRLAGGQYF	TGCGCCAGCAGCCAAGTGAGACTAGCGGGAGGGCAGTACTTC
TRBV10-3	TRBD2	NA	TRBJ2-1	CAIRFLAGEHNEQFF	TGTGCCATCAGATTCCTAGCGGGGGAGCACAATGAGCAGTTCTTC
TRBV28	NA	NA	TRBJ2-1	CASTSGGAPDSYNEQFF	TGTGCCAGCACCTCTGGGGGGGCCCCAGACTCCTACAATGAGCAGTTCTTC
TRBV6-5	NA	NA	TRBJ1-1	CASRDTGIDTEAFF	TGTGCCAGCAGGGACACGGGCATCGACACTGAAGCTTTCTTT
TRBV6-5	NA	NA	TRBJ2-4	CASGSGLSKF	TGTGCCAGCGGAAGTGGACTGTCGAAGTTC
TRBV11-2	NA	NA	TRBJ2-5	CASSWTVQETQYF	TGTGCCAGCAGCTGGACAGTCCAAGAGACCCAGTACTTC
TRBV28	TRBD2	few	TRBJ2-7	CASRPWRASGVSYEQYF	TGTGCCAGCAGACCGTGGAGGGCTAGCGGGGTCTCCTACGAGCAGTACTTC